The 23 T cell receptor beta chains in this list originate from one sample, sequenced in a study of shared clonotypes between healthy human individuals. Sequencing used immunoSEQ multiplex PCR; TCRdb keeps in-frame clones, though not all of them. The table includes about 2.4 million clones, roughly nine tenths detected once. Sequences were obtained from naive CD4+ T cells sorted from blood. Subset indicated: CD45RA+ positively selected. The origin of the receptors is a young man in good health.

This chain uses TRBV7-2 with TRBJ1-4; 7 nucleotides align to TRBD1. J lost 4 bases, V lost 1 base, and 6 bases had no gene match. This CDR3 contains 16 residues. CDR1 SGHTA and CDR2 FQGNSA come from the germline V gene. CDR3 DNA: TGTGCCAGCAGCTTAGTTGGGACAGAGCTTAATGAAAAACTGTTTTTT. Its translation: CASSLVGTELNEKLFF.

This chain uses TRBV7-2 with TRBJ2-3; 8 nucleotides match TRBD2. V dropped 7 bases and J dropped 5; count of bases not matched to a gene: 17. The CDR3 covers 17 residues. In germline, CDR1 is SGHTA, CDR2 FQGNSA. The CDR3 DNA is TGTGCCAGCAAAAGGGAGCCGGGAGGGGGACAAATAGATACGCAGTATTTT. It translates to CASKREPGGGQIDTQYF.

This clone was seen once. The V gene is TRBV5-5, the J gene TRBJ2-6; no definite D call. The CDR3 is made up of 16 amino acids. V gave up 0 bases and J gave up 0 bases, with 7 bases separating them. Germline V gene data show CDR1 as SGHKS and CDR2 as YYEKEE (reference sequence). The CDR3 nucleotides read TGTGCCAGCAGCTTGGAACCGTCCTCTGGGGCCAACGTCCTGACTTTC. Translated: CASSLEPSSGANVLTF.

This chain connects TRBV19 to TRBJ1-3; tentatively, D is TRBD1 (5 bases). Trimming shortened V by 7 bases and J by 5 bases, and 15 bases separated the two germline ends. The CDR3 has 14 residues. Germline V lookup: CDR1 LNHDA, CDR2 SQIVND (reference sequence). CDR3 nucleotide sequence: TGTGCCAGTATCCTGCGGCCGGGGCGAAACACCATATATTTT. It is translated as CASILRPGRNTIYF.

This chain connects TRBV5-1 to TRBJ2-2; the D gene is possibly TRBD1 (5 bases). Trimming took off 9 bases at V and 5 bases at J, with 14 bases between the two ends. The CDR3 sequence is 13 residues long. Germline assignment: CDR1 SGHRS and CDR2 YFSETQ. The CDR3: CATTGISTGELFF. The DNA for the CDR3 is TGCGCCACAACAGGCATTTCGACCGGGGAGCTGTTTTTT.

V is TRBV6-1 and J is TRBJ2-1, with D possibly TRBD2 on 6 matching bases. Germline V gives CDR1 MNHNS, CDR2 SASEGT. The CDR3 is 17 residues long. Trimming left V 0 bases short and J 6 bases short, with 18 bases between. This CDR3 reads CASSEAGLVRGFNEQFF. CDR3 nucleotide sequence: TGTGCCAGCAGTGAAGCGGGACTGGTTCGGGGCTTCAATGAGCAGTTCTTC.

This sequence joins TRBV18 and TRBJ2-7, with D hard to call. Trimming pared 0 bases from V and 3 bases from J, leaving 9 bases between. The CDR3 has 14 residues. Germline assignment: CDR1 KGHSH and CDR2 LQKENI. CDR3 region: CASSPPSQVYEQYF. The DNA for the CDR3 is TGTGCCAGCTCACCACCTAGTCAGGTCTACGAGCAGTACTTC.

The V and J genes are TRBV19 and TRBJ2-7, with D perhaps matching TRBD1 or TRBD2 (5 bases each). Trimming cost V 5 bases and J 2 bases, with 16 bases left between them. The length of the CDR3 is 15 residues. The germline V gene has CDR1 LNHDA and CDR2 SQIVND (reference sequence). The CDR3 loop is CASSLRRRGPYEQYF. The CDR3 DNA sequence: TGTGCCAGTAGTCTCCGAAGACGGGGACCCTACGAGCAGTACTTC.

The chain joins TRBV4-1 to TRBJ2-1, with TRBD2 matching over 10 bases. Trimming cost V 4 bases and J 7 bases; bases outside gene matches: 19. CDR1 is MGHRA and CDR2 is YSYEKL in the germline V gene. The CDR3 loop spans 19 amino acids. This CDR3 is CASSPQTVWTSGAGNEQFF. The DNA of the CDR3 is TGCGCCAGCAGCCCCCAAACGGTATGGACTAGCGGTGCGGGGAATGAGCAGTTCTTC.

The gene calls are TRBV25-1 and TRBJ2-7; a weak D match, TRBD1 (6 bases). The CDR3 is 13 amino acids. V dropped 5 bases and J dropped 2 bases, with 10 bases sitting between them. Germline CDR1 MGHDK, CDR2 SYGVNS. The CDR3 loop reads CASSNRAAYEQYF. CDR3 nucleotides: TGTGCCAGCAGTAACAGGGCTGCCTACGAGCAGTACTTC.

The V gene is TRBV7-9, the J gene TRBJ1-4; D may be TRBD1 (5 bases). The germline V and J ends were trimmed by 7 bases and 4 bases, with 10 bases remaining between them. CDR1 is SEHNR and CDR2 is FQNEAQ in the germline V gene (reference sequence). The CDR3 is made up of 13 amino acids. CDR3 loop: CASTTTDNEKLFF. In nucleotides, the CDR3 is TGTGCCAGCACCACGACAGATAATGAAAAACTGTTTTTT.

As regards this clone: At one end the junction does not follow the germline gene, possibly because of a read error. The rearrangement links TRBV6-5 to TRBJ2-5; TRBD2 matches at 11 bases. In germline, CDR1 is MNHEY, CDR2 SVGAGI. The CDR3 runs 16 residues. The CDR3 sequence is CASSYSPSGRQGTQYF. The CDR3 nucleotides are TGTGCCAGCAGTTACTCCCCTAGCGGGAGGCAAGGGACCCAGTACTTC.

Only a few counts were recorded for this clone. This chain links TRBV18 with TRBJ1-1; unclear D gene. Trimming left V 1 base short and J 3 bases short, with 9 bases between. There are 14 residues in the CDR3. CDR1 is KGHSH and CDR2 is LQKENI in the germline V gene. The CDR3 nucleotides are TGTGCCAGCTCACCACAGTGGGGAGACACTGAAGCTTTCTTT. It is translated as CASSPQWGDTEAFF. Variable domain in full (rest from reference TRBV18 and TRBJ1-1): NAGVMQNPRHLVRRRGQEARLRCSPMKGHSHVYWYRQLPEEGLKFMVYLQKENIIDESGMPKERFSAEFPKEGPSILRIQQVVRGDSAAYFCASSPQWGDTEAFFGQGTRLTVV.

CDR3 DNA: TGTGCCAGCAGTGAACGGTTGAATTCACCCCTCCACTTT. It translates to CASSERLNSPLHF. The chain uses TRBV6-1 and TRBJ1-6; D remains ambiguous. V was cut by 2 bases and J by 7 bases, with 6 bases left in between. There are 13 residues in the CDR3. The germline CDR1 and CDR2 sequences are MNHNS and SASEGT.

The sample holds one count of this clone. The chain carries TRBV2 and TRBJ1-2, with D perhaps TRBD1 (6 bases). The CDR3 consists of 13 residues. Trimming cost V 8 bases and J 8 bases, with 18 bases left between them. Germline CDR1 is SNHLY and CDR2 is FYNNEI. CDR3 protein: CASVRTALGGYTF. The DNA for the CDR3 is TGTGCCAGCGTGAGGACAGCGTTGGGAGGCTACACCTTC.

The J gene is TRBJ2-7, the V gene TRBV7-2; D is unclear. Looked up from germline, CDR1 is SGHTA and CDR2 is FQGNSA. The CDR3 contains 13 residues. V dropped 0 bases and J dropped 5 bases, with 8 bases sitting between them. CDR3 nucleotide sequence: TGTGCCAGCAGCTTAGCTAGTCCCCACGAGCAGTACTTC. It codes for CASSLASPHEQYF.

The genes are TRBV11-2 and TRBJ2-7, with D possibly TRBD1 on 5 matching bases. Germline V CDR1 and CDR2: SGHAT, FQNNGV. CDR3 length equals 16 residues. Trimming pared 1 base from V and 5 bases from J, leaving 18 bases between. The CDR3: CASSLVRWGKGNEQYF. In DNA form, the CDR3 reads TGTGCCAGCAGCTTAGTTAGGTGGGGTAAGGGGAACGAGCAGTACTTC.

This rearrangement joins TRBV19 to TRBJ2-1, with TRBD2 matching over 7 bases. The CDR3 is 12 amino acids. Trimming cost V 10 bases and J 7 bases; bases outside gene matches: 7. Germline lookup yields CDR1 LNHDA and CDR2 SQIVND (reference sequence). CDR3 DNA: TGTGCCACGAGGGACTACGGAAATGAGCAGTTCTTC. Its translation: CATRDYGNEQFF.

Comment on this clone: The same CDR3 is also encoded by other DNA sequences in this sample. V and J are TRBV11-2 and TRBJ2-7; TRBD2 agrees at 14 bases. There are 14 residues in the CDR3. The ends lost 5 bases at V and 3 bases at J; junction bases unmatched: 0. CDR1 and CDR2 (germline): SGHAT, FQNNGV. This CDR3 reads CASSGTSGSYEQYF. CDR3 sequence (DNA): TGTGCCAGCAGCGGGACTAGCGGGAGCTACGAGCAGTACTTC.

The V and J genes are TRBV9 and TRBJ1-1, with a tentative D call TRBD1 (6 bases). Trimming removed 2 bases from V and 0 bases from J, with 17 bases in between. CDR3 length: 17 amino acids. Germline V gene lookup returns CDR1 SGDLS and CDR2 YYNGEE. CDR3: CASSVLKAGDMNTEAFF. The CDR3 DNA reads as TGTGCCAGCAGCGTCCTAAAAGCGGGGGACATGAACACTGAAGCTTTCTTT.

The V and J genes are TRBV2 and TRBJ2-2; no firm D call. This CDR3 comprises 15 residues. The ends were cut back, 3 bases at V and 4 bases at J, with 12 bases in the middle. Germline values: CDR1 SNHLY, CDR2 FYNNEI. In DNA, the CDR3 is TGTGCCAGCAGTGATAGATCCCGGGTCACCGGGGAGCTGTTTTTT. Protein sequence: CASSDRSRVTGELFF. The full variable domain, with the rest looked up from reference TRBV2 and TRBJ2-2, is EPEVTQTPSHQVTQMGQEVILRCVPISNHLYFYWYRQILGQKVEFLVSFYNNEISEKSEIFDDQFSVERPDGSNFTLKIRSTKLEDSAMYFCASSDRSRVTGELFFGEGSRLTVL.

The chain joins TRBV7-9 to TRBJ2-7, with TRBD1 identical over 10 bases. V lost 5 bases and J lost 4; bases outside the gene matches: 5. The CDR3 runs to 14 residues. CDR1 is SEHNR and CDR2 is FQNEAQ in the germline V gene (reference sequence). The CDR3 bases are TGTGCCAGCAGCCAGGGACAGGGGAGGTACGAGCAGTACTTC. It encodes CASSQGQGRYEQYF. Combining the CDR3 with reference TRBV7-9 and TRBJ2-7 gives the whole variable domain DTGVSQNPRHKITKRGQNVTFRCDPISEHNRLYWYRQTLGQGPEFLTYFQNEAQLEKSRLLSDRFSAERPKGSFSTLEIQRTEQGDSAMYLCASSQGQGRYEQYFGPGTRLTVT.

The chain uses TRBV6-1 and TRBJ1-2, with a possible D match to TRBD1 (6 bases). The CDR3 runs to 14 residues. Germline loops: CDR1 MNHNS, CDR2 SASEGT. V lost 2 bases, J lost 4 bases, and 11 bases lay in between. This chain's CDR3 is CASSEPIGGYGYTF. CDR3 bases: TGTGCCAGCAGTGAACCCATAGGGGGCTATGGCTACACCTTC.